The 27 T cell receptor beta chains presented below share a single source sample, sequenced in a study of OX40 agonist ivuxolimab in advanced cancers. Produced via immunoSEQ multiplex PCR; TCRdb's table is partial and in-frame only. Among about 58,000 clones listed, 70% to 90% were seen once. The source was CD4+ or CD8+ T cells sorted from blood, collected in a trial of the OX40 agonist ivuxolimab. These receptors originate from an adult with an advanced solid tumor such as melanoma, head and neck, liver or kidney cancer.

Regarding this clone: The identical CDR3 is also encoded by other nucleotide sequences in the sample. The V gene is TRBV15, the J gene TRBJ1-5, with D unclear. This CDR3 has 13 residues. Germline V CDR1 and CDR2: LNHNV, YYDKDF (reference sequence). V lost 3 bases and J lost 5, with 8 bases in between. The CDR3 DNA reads TGTGCCACCAGCAGGGACCTCTATCAGCCCCAGCATTTT. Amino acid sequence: CATSRDLYQPQHF. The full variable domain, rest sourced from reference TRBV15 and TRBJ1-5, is DAMVIQNPRYQVTQFGKPVTLSCSQTLNHNVMYWYQQKSSQAPKLLFHYYDKDFNNEADTPDNFQSRRPNTSFCFLDIRSPGLGDTAMYLCATSRDLYQPQHFGDGTRLSIL.

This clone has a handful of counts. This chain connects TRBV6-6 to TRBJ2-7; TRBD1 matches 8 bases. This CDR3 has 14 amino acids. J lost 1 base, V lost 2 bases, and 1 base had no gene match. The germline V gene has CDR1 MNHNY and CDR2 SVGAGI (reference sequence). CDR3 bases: TGTGCCAGCAGTTACGACAGGGGATCCTACGAGCAGTACTTC. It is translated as CASSYDRGSYEQYF.

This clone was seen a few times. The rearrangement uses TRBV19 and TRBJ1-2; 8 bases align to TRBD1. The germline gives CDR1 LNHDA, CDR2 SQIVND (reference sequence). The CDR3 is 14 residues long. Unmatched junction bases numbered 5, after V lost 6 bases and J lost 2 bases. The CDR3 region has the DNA TGTGCCAGTAGCCCCGACAGGGGAAACTATGGCTACACCTTC. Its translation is CASSPDRGNYGYTF.

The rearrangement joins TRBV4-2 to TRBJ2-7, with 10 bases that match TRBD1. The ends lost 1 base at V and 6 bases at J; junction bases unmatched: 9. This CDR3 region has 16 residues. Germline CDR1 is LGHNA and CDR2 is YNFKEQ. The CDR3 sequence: CASSQAGTGDPTEQYF. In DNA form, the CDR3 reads TGTGCCAGCAGCCAAGCCGGGACAGGGGATCCAACCGAGCAGTACTTC.

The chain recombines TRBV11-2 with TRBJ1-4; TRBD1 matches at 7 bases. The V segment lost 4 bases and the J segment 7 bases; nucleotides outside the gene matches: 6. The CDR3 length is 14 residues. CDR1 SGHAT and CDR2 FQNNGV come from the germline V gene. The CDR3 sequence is CASSYRGDGEKLFF. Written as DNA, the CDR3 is TGTGCCAGCAGCTACAGGGGAGACGGTGAAAAACTGTTTTTT.

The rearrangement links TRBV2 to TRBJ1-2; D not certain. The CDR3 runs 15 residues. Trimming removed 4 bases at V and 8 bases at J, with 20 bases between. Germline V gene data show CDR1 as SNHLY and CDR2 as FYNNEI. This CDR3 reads CASSGQAPALGGYTF. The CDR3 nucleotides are TGTGCCAGCAGTGGGCAGGCCCCCGCACTAGGAGGCTACACCTTC.

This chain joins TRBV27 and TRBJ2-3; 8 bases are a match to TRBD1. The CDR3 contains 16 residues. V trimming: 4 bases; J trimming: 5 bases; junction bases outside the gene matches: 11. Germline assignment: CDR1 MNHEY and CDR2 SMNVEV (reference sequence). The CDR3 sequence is CASSSSAAGGRDTQYF. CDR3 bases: TGTGCCAGCAGTTCGTCTGCGGCAGGGGGCAGAGATACGCAGTATTTT.

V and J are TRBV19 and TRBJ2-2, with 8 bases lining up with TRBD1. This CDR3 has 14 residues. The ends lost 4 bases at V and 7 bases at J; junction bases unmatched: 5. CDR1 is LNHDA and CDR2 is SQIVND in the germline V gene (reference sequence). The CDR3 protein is CASSTDRAVGELFF. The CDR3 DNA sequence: TGTGCCAGTAGTACGGACAGGGCGGTCGGGGAGCTGTTTTTT.

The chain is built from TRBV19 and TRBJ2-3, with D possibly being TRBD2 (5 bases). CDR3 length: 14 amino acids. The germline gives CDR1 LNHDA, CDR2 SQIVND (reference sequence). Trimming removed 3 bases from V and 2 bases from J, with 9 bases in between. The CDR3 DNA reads TGTGCCAGTAGTATGTACGGGGACACAGATACGCAGTATTTT. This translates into CASSMYGDTDTQYF.

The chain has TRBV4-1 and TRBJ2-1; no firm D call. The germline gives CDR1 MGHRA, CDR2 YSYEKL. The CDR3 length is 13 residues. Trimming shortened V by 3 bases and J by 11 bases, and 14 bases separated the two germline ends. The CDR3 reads CASSQYDLSQQFF. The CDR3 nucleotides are TGCGCCAGCAGCCAGTACGACCTCTCCCAGCAGTTCTTC.

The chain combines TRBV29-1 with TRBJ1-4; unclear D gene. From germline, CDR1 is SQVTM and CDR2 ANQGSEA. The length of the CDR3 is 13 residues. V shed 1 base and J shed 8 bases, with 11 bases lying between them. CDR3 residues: CSVEVPQREKLFF. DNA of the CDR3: TGCAGCGTTGAAGTACCTCAGCGGGAAAAACTGTTTTTT.

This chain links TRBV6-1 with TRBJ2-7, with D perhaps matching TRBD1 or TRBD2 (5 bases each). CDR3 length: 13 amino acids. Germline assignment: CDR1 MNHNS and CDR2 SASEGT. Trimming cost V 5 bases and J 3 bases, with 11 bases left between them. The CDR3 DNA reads TGTGCCAGCAGTCTCCGGGACGGCTACGAGCAGTACTTC. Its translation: CASSLRDGYEQYF.

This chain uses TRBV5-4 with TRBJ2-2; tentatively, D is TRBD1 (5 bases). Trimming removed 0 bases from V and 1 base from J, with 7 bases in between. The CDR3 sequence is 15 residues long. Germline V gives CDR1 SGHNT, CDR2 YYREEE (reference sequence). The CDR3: CASSLGQQNTGELFF. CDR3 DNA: TGTGCCAGCAGCTTGGGACAGCAGAACACCGGGGAGCTGTTTTTT. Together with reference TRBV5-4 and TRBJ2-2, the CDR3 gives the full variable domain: ETGVTQSPTHLIKTRGQQVTLRCSSQSGHNTVSWYQQALGQGPQFIFQYYREEENGRGNFPPRFSGLQFPNYSSELNVNALELDDSALYLCASSLGQQNTGELFFGEGSRLTVL.

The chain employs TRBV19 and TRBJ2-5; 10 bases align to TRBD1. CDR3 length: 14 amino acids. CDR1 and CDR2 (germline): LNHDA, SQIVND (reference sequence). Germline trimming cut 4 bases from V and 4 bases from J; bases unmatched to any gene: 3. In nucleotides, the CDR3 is TGTGCCAGTAGTAGAGGGACAGGGGTAGAGACCCAGTACTTC. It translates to CASSRGTGVETQYF.

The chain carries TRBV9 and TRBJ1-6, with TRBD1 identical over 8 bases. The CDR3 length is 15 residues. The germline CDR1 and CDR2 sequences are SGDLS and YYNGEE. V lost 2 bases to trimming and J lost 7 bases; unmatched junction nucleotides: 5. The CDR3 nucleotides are TGTGCCAGCAGCGTCCAGGGGGCTCGGAATTCACCCCTCCACTTT. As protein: CASSVQGARNSPLHF.

The CDR3, as DNA: TGTGCCAGCAGCTTAACAGGGGCGCGCACCGGGGAGCTGTTTTTT. Translated, it gives CASSLTGARTGELFF. V and J are TRBV7-9 and TRBJ2-2, with TRBD1 identical over 7 bases. The J segment lost 4 bases and the V segment lost 2 bases, leaving 4 bases of the junction unmatched. The CDR3 sequence is 15 residues long. Germline V gene sequence: CDR1 SEHNR, CDR2 FQNEAQ (reference sequence).

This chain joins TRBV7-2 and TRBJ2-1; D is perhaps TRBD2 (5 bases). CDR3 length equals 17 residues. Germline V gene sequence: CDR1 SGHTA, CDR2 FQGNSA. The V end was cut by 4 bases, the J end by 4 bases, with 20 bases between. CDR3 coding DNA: TGTGCCAGCAGCTACAGAAGGCTAGCTTTATCTTACAATGAGCAGTTCTTC. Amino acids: CASSYRRLALSYNEQFF. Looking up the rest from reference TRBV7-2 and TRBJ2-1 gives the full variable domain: GAGVSQSPSNKVTEKGKDVELRCDPISGHTALYWYRQSLGQGLEFLIYFQGNSAPDKSGLPSDRFSAERTGGSVSTLTIQRTQQEDSAVYLCASSYRRLALSYNEQFFGPGTRLTVL.

CDR3 sequence: CASGGTSPTNYGYTF. In nucleotides, the CDR3 is TGTGCCAGCGGGGGGACATCCCCTACTAACTATGGCTACACCTTC. This chain joins TRBV2 and TRBJ1-2; TRBD1 is a possible D gene (6 bases). The CDR3 is made up of 15 amino acids. The V end was cut by 8 bases, the J end by 0 bases, with 16 bases between. Germline V gene data show CDR1 as SNHLY and CDR2 as FYNNEI.

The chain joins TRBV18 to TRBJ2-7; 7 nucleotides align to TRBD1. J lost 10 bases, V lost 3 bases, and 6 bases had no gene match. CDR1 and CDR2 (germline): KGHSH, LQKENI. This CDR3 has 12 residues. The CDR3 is CASSPRTGRQYF. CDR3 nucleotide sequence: TGTGCCAGCTCACCCCGGACAGGTCGCCAGTACTTC. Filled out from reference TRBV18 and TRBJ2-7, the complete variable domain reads NAGVMQNPRHLVRRRGQEARLRCSPMKGHSHVYWYRQLPEEGLKFMVYLQKENIIDESGMPKERFSAEFPKEGPSILRIQQVVRGDSAAYFCASSPRTGRQYFGPGTRLTVT.

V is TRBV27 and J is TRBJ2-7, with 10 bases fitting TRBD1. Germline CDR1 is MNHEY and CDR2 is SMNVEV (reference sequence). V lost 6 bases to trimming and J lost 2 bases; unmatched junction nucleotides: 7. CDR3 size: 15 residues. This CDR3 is CASSHRTGGTYEQYF. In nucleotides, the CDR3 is TGTGCCAGCAGCCACCGGACAGGGGGAACCTACGAGCAGTACTTC.

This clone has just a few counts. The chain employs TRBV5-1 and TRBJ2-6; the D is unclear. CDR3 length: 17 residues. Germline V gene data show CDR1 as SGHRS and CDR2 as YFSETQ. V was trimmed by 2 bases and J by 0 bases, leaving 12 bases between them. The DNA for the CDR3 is TGCGCCAGCAGCTTTGGGTCCCTGGTCTCTGGGGCCAACGTCCTGACTTTC. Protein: CASSFGSLVSGANVLTF.

Here the CDR3 DNA reads TGTGCCAGCAGCTTGTTACAGAGGGCTACTGGCTACACCTTC. Its translation: CASSLLQRATGYTF. The rearrangement links TRBV5-6 to TRBJ1-2; the D is unclear. V dropped 1 base and J dropped 7 bases, with 14 bases sitting between them. The CDR3 has 14 amino acids. The germline gives CDR1 SGHDT, CDR2 YYEEEE.

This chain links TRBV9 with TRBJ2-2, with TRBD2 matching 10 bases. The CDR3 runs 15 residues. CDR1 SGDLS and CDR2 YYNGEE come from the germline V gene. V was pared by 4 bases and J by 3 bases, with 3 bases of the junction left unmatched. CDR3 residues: CASSPSGGHTGELFF. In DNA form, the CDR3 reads TGTGCCAGCAGCCCTAGCGGGGGCCACACCGGGGAGCTGTTTTTT.

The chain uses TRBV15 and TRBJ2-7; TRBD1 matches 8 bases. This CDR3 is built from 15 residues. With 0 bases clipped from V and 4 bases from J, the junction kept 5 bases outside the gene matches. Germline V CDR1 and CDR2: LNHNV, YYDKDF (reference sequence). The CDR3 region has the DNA TGTGCCACCAGCAGAGATCAGGGGGCCAATTACGAGCAGTACTTC. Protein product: CATSRDQGANYEQYF.

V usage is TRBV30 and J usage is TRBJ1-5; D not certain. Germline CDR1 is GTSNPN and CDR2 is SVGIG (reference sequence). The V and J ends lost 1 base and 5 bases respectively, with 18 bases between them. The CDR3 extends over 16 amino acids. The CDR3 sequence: CAWSAPGVRVDQPQHF. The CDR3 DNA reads TGTGCCTGGAGTGCCCCGGGTGTGCGGGTGGATCAGCCCCAGCATTTT.

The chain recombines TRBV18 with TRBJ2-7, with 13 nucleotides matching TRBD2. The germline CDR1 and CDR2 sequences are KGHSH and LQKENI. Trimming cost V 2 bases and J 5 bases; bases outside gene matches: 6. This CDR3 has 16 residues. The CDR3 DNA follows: TGTGCCAGCTCACCAGAACTAGCGGGGGGGCGGAACGAGCAGTACTTC. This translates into CASSPELAGGRNEQYF.

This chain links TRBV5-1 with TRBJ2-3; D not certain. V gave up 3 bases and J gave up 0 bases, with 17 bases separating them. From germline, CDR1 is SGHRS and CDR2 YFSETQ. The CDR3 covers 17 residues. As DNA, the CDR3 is TGCGCCAGCAGCTCCTTGTTGACACCGACTAGCACAGATACGCAGTATTTT. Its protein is CASSSLLTPTSTDTQYF. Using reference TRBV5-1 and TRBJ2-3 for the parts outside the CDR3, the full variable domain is KAGVTQTPRYLIKTRGQQVTLSCSPISGHRSVSWYQQTPGQGLQFLFEYFSETQRNKGNFPGRFSGRQFSNSRSEMNVSTLELGDSALYLCASSSLLTPTSTDTQYFGPGTRLTVL.